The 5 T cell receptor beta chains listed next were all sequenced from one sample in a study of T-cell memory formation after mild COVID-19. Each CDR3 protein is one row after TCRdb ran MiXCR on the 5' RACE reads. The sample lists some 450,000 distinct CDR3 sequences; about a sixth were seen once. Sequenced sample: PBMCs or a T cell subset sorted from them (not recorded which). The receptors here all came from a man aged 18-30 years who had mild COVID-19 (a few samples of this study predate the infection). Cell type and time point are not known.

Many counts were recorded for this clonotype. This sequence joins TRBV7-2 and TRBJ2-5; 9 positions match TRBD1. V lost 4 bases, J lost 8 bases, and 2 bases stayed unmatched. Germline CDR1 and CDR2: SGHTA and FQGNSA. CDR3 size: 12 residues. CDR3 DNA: TGTGCCAGCAGCTCGGACAGGGGTACCCAGTACTTC. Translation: CASSSDRGTQYF.

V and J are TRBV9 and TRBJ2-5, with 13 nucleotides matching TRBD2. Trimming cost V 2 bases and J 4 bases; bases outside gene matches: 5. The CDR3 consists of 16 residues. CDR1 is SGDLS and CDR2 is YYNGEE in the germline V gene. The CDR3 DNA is TGTGCCAGCAGCGTCGGGACTAGCGGGATCTTAGAGACCCAGTACTTC. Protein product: CASSVGTSGILETQYF.

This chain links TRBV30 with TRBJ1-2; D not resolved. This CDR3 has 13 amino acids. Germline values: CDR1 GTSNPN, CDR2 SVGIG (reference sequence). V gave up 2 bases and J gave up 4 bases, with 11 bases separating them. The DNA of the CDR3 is TGTGCCTGGAGTCCAGACGGCTCCTATGGCTACACCTTC. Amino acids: CAWSPDGSYGYTF.

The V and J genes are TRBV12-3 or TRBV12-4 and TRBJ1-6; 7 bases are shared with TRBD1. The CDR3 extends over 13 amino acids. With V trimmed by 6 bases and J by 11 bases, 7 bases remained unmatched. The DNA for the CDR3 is TGTGCCAGCAGCTCCAGACAGGGAGCACCCCTCCACTTT. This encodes CASSSRQGAPLHF.

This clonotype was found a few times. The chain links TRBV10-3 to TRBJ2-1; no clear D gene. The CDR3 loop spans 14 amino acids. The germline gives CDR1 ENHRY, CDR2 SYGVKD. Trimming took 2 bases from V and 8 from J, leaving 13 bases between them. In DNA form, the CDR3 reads TGTGCCATCAGTGAGGGGCCGTCGATAGATGAGCAGTTCTTC. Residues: CAISEGPSIDEQFF.